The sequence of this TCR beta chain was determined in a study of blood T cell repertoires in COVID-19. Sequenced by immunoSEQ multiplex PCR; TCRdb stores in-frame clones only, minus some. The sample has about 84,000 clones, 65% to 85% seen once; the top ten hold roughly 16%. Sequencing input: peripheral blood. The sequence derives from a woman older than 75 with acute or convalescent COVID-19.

The CDR3 sequence: CASKPGGANEKLFF. CDR3 sequence (DNA): TGTGCCAGCAAACCGGGGGGGGCTAATGAAAAACTGTTTTTT. The V call is TRBV6-5, the J call TRBJ1-4, with a tentative D call TRBD1 (5 bases). This CDR3 is built from 14 residues. Looked up from germline, CDR1 is MNHEY and CDR2 is SVGAGI. V lost 7 bases and J 3 bases, leaving 12 bases between the germline ends.